The 6 T cell receptor beta chains presented below share a single source sample, sequenced in a study of shared clonotypes between healthy human individuals (dated by TCRdb to the early 2020s). The library was obtained by the immunoSEQ multiplex PCR assay. In its TCRdb copy, this immuneACCESS table keeps in-frame sequences only and misses some clones. Where compared with another copy, unresolved V genes explain less than half of these, and the others have no known cause. This sample gives 760,000 or so clones in total; around 96% of them show up just once. Of the sample, over 0.2% falls within the top ten clones. For the CD8 naive samples, CD45RO-negative cells were positively selected for CCR7, yielding a CD45RA+CCR7+ population from which TemRA cells were excluded. The sequencing input was naive CD8+ T cells sorted from blood. The sample's cell subset or site, from its label and the paper: CD45RA+CCR7+. These receptor sequences come from a man in his thirties or forties in good health.

The chain carries TRBV4-3 and TRBJ2-2, with 11 bases fitting TRBD2. The CDR3 loop spans 19 amino acids. In germline, CDR1 is LGHNA, CDR2 YSLEER. The V gene end was trimmed by 0 bases and the J gene end by 5 bases; junction bases not matched to a gene: 11. As DNA, the CDR3 is TGCGCCAGCAGCCAAGAAAATAGCGGGAGGGCCTTGGGGACCGGGGAGCTGTTTTTT. Residues: CASSQENSGRALGTGELFF.

This sequence joins TRBV7-9 and TRBJ1-1; the D is unclear. The CDR3 totals 11 residues. Germline CDR1 is SEHNR and CDR2 is FQNEAQ (reference sequence). V lost 5 bases to trimming and J lost 6 bases, with 7 bases between them. In DNA form, the CDR3 reads TGTGCCAGCAGCGCCAGAGCTGAAGCTTTCTTT. This gives the protein CASSARAEAFF. Full variable domain (missing parts from reference TRBV7-9 and TRBJ1-1): DTGVSQNPRHKITKRGQNVTFRCDPISEHNRLYWYRQTLGQGPEFLTYFQNEAQLEKSRLLSDRFSAERPKGSFSTLEIQRTEQGDSAMYLCASSARAEAFFGQGTRLTVV.

The CDR3: CASSRPSGRFYEQFF. In nucleotides, the CDR3 is TGTGCCAGCAGCCGGCCTAGCGGGAGGTTTTATGAGCAGTTCTTC. The chain has TRBV7-9 and TRBJ2-1; 11 bases are a match to TRBD2. From germline, CDR1 is SEHNR and CDR2 FQNEAQ (reference sequence). This CDR3 is built from 15 residues. V trimming: 5 bases; J trimming: 8 bases; junction bases outside the gene matches: 8.

The chain uses TRBV11-2 and TRBJ2-1; 7 bases map to TRBD2. Germline values: CDR1 SGHAT, CDR2 FQNNGV. The CDR3 extends over 17 amino acids. V shed 0 bases and J 2 bases; nucleotides not matched to a gene: 7. The CDR3 spells CASSLDGLAVTYNEQFF. The CDR3 coding sequence is TGTGCCAGCAGCTTAGACGGCCTAGCGGTGACCTACAATGAGCAGTTCTTC.

The rearrangement uses TRBV7-6 and TRBJ2-1; possible D gene TRBD2, 5 bases. The length of the CDR3 is 15 residues. Between the trimmed V and J ends, which lost 1 base and 3 bases, there was a span of 10 bases. CDR1 SGHVS and CDR2 FNYEAQ come from the germline V gene. This CDR3 is CASSLDERGYNEQFF. The CDR3 bases are TGTGCCAGCAGCTTAGACGAACGGGGCTACAATGAGCAGTTCTTC. The complete variable domain, with remaining parts taken from reference TRBV7-6 and TRBJ2-1, reads GAGVSQSPRYKVTKRGQDVALRCDPISGHVSLYWYRQALGQGPEFLTYFNYEAQQDKSGLPNDRFSAERPEGSISTLTIQRTEQRDSAMYRCASSLDERGYNEQFFGPGTRLTVL.

The chain couples TRBV30 to TRBJ2-1; the match to TRBD2 covers 11 bases. CDR3 length: 16 residues. Trimming removed 1 base from V and 9 bases from J; junction bases left unmatched: 11. The germline gives CDR1 GTSNPN, CDR2 SVGIG (reference sequence). CDR3 protein: CAWSGIIAGGPLEQFF. The CDR3 bases are TGTGCCTGGAGTGGGATTATAGCGGGAGGGCCCCTTGAGCAGTTCTTC.